Shown below are 23 T cell receptor beta chains from a single sample sequenced in a study of blood T cells in healthy people across ages. A second roughly 6 to 12 cycle PCR used barcoded and J-beta primers. TCRdb processed the 5' RACE reads anew with MiXCR; each CDR3 protein has one entry. The repertoire holds 650,000 to 1,000,000 distinct CDR3 sequences, with under 40% as singletons. The sample consisted of blood. The source of these receptors is a man aged 18-30 years in good health.

This clonotype was picked up a small number of times. This sequence joins TRBV20-1 and TRBJ2-7; D ambiguous. Trimming removed 5 bases from V and 0 bases from J, with 17 bases in between. The germline V gene has CDR1 DFQATT and CDR2 SNEGSKA (reference sequence). The CDR3 is 15 amino acids. The CDR3 loop reads CSAHYPQASSYEQYF. As DNA, the CDR3 is TGCAGTGCTCACTATCCCCAGGCGAGCTCCTACGAGCAGTACTTC.

This clonotype was counted a single time. The V gene is TRBV7-2, the J gene TRBJ2-2; TRBD1 agrees at 8 bases. V gave up 7 bases and J gave up 0 bases; unmatched junction bases: 4. This CDR3 is built from 15 residues. CDR1 and CDR2 from the germline V gene are SGHTA and FQGNSA. In DNA, the CDR3 is TGTGCCAGCAAACGGACAGGGTCGAACACCGGGGAGCTGTTTTTT. Translated: CASKRTGSNTGELFF.

This clonotype was recorded a few times. The chain has TRBV12-3 or TRBV12-4 and TRBJ1-1; the D is unclear. The CDR3 runs to 15 residues. V lost 5 bases, J lost 4 bases, and 17 bases lay in between. DNA for the CDR3: TGTGCCAGCAGTGCCTTTTCAAGGGTAGGCACTGAAGCTTTCTTT. It is translated as CASSAFSRVGTEAFF.

The chain couples TRBV5-4 to TRBJ2-5, with D perhaps given as TRBD1 or TRBD2 (5 bases each). The end of the DNA is better explained by TRBJ2-1, so the J call may be wrong. CDR3 size: 15 residues. The germline CDR1 and CDR2 sequences are SGHNT and YYREEE (reference sequence). CDR3: CASSPSGADQETQFF. In DNA form, the CDR3 reads TGTGCCAGCAGCCCCTCCGGGGCCGACCAAGAGACCCAGTTCTTC.

Concerning this clonotype itself: The germline gene is not matched at one end of the junction; a read error may be the cause. The rearrangement uses TRBV20-1 and TRBJ2-7, with unresolved D. The CDR3 is 13 residues long. The germline V gene encodes CDR1 DFQATT and CDR2 SNEGSKA (reference sequence). CDR3 region: CGARDRASYEQYF. In nucleotides, the CDR3 is TGCGGTGCTAGAGATCGGGCCTCCTACGAGCAGTACTTC.

Here the CDR3 reads CASSFWGGPQDTQYF. The CDR3 bases are TGTGCCAGCAGTTTTTGGGGGGGGCCCCAAGATACGCAGTATTTT. The rearrangement links TRBV12-3 or TRBV12-4 to TRBJ2-3, with D possibly matching TRBD2 (7 bases). V lost 3 bases and J 5 bases, leaving 15 bases between the germline ends. The CDR3 covers 15 residues.

This clonotype was detected a few times. This chain uses TRBV5-5 with TRBJ2-7; D is possibly TRBD1 (6 bases). V lost 3 bases to trimming and J lost 2 bases, with 12 bases between them. Per germline, CDR1 SGHKS and CDR2 YYEKEE (reference sequence). CDR3 length equals 14 residues. This CDR3 reads CASSSDSHAYEQYF. DNA of the CDR3: TGTGCCAGCAGCTCGGACAGCCATGCCTACGAGCAGTACTTC. Using reference TRBV5-5 and TRBJ2-7 for the parts outside the CDR3, the full variable domain is DAGVTQSPTHLIKTRGQQVTLRCSPISGHKSVSWYQQVLGQGPQFIFQYYEKEERGRGNFPDRFSARQFPNYSSELNVNALLLGDSALYLCASSSDSHAYEQYFGPGTRLTVT.

The chain joins TRBV12-3 or TRBV12-4 to TRBJ1-6; D is perhaps TRBD1 (5 bases). The CDR3 length is 17 residues. Trimming removed 0 bases from V and 1 base from J, with 10 bases in between. The CDR3: CASSLALGGSYNSPLHF. DNA for the CDR3: TGTGCCAGCAGTTTAGCGCTCGGGGGGTCCTATAATTCACCCCTCCACTTT.

The V gene is TRBV12-5, the J gene TRBJ2-3; D unresolved. This CDR3 comprises 13 residues. CDR1 LGHNT and CDR2 FRNRAP come from the germline V gene. Trimming removed 5 bases at V and 2 bases at J, with 8 bases between. CDR3 sequence (DNA): TGTGCTAGTGGTCAAATGCTCACAGATACGCAGTATTTT. This gives the protein CASGQMLTDTQYF.

This clonotype occurred a few times. The rearrangement joins TRBV6-5 to TRBJ2-2, with D possibly matching TRBD1 (5 bases). This CDR3 region has 17 residues. In germline, CDR1 is MNHEY, CDR2 SVGAGI. V lost 0 bases to trimming and J lost 4 bases, with 15 bases between them. CDR3 sequence (DNA): TGTGCCAGCAGTTACTCCTGGCAGGGATTGGGCACCGGGGAGCTGTTTTTT. It translates to CASSYSWQGLGTGELFF.

This clonotype was recorded a few times. V and J are TRBV9 and TRBJ1-2; possibly TRBD1 for D (6 bases). V lost 4 bases to trimming and J lost 5 bases, with 15 bases between them. This CDR3 spans 14 amino acids. Per the germline V gene, CDR1 is SGDLS and CDR2 is YYNGEE. The CDR3 DNA follows: TGTGCCAGCAGCTCGCCAACAGGGCTATATGGCTACACCTTC. Translation gives CASSSPTGLYGYTF.

In DNA, the CDR3 is TGCAGTGCCCCCGGGACAGGGGCCCATGAAGCTTTCTTT. Protein product: CSAPGTGAHEAFF. The chain recombines TRBV20-1 with TRBJ1-1, with TRBD1 matching over 10 bases. After removal of 6 bases from V and 7 bases from J, the junction contained 8 bases not matched to a gene. Germline V lookup: CDR1 DFQATT, CDR2 SNEGSKA (reference sequence). CDR3 size: 13 residues.

This rearrangement joins TRBV7-9 to TRBJ2-5, with a tentative D call TRBD2 (5 bases). The germline V gene has CDR1 SEHNR and CDR2 FQNEAQ (reference sequence). V dropped 5 bases and J dropped 13 bases, with 17 bases sitting between them. The CDR3 runs to 12 residues. The CDR3 region is CASSARGNERYF. The CDR3 nucleotides are TGTGCCAGCAGCGCTCGGGGAAACGAGCGGTACTTC.

Details on this clonotype: One junction end does not reproduce the germline sequence, and a read error may be involved. The rearrangement uses TRBV5-5 and TRBJ2-3; 7 nucleotides match TRBD1. Germline V gene sequence: CDR1 SGHKS, CDR2 YYEKEE (reference sequence). The CDR3 is 15 residues long. CDR3 sequence (DNA): TGTGCCAGCAGCCAGGGGACAGTAAGCACAGAGACGCAGTATTTT. This codes for CASSQGTVSTETQYF. The full variable domain, completed using reference TRBV5-5 and TRBJ2-3, is DAGVTQSPTHLIKTRGQQVTLRCSPISGHKSVSWYQQVLGQGPQFIFQYYEKEERGRGNFPDRFSARQFPNYSSELNVNALLLGDSALYLCASSQGTVSTETQYFGPGTRLTVL.

Comment on this clonotype: An end of the junction differs from the germline gene, which may be a read error. The chain has TRBV30 and TRBJ1-1, with 7 bases identical to TRBD1. The CDR3 loop spans 14 amino acids. Per germline, CDR1 GTSNPN and CDR2 SVGIG (reference sequence). The CDR3 nucleotides are TGTGCCTGGAGTGAAGGGACAGCGAACGCTGAAGCTTTCTTT. This encodes CAWSEGTANAEAFF.

This clonotype was seen at least ten times. This sequence joins TRBV5-1 and TRBJ2-1; 8 nucleotides align to TRBD2. This CDR3 spans 14 amino acids. Germline V CDR1 and CDR2: SGHRS, YFSETQ. The ends lost 0 bases at V and 7 bases at J; junction bases unmatched: 3. Here the CDR3 DNA reads TGCGCCAGCAGCTTGGATGCTAGCGGGAATGAGCAGTTCTTC. Its translation: CASSLDASGNEQFF.

This clonotype appeared a few times. This rearrangement joins TRBV12-3 or TRBV12-4 to TRBJ1-5, with unresolved D. V lost 6 bases and J 4 bases, leaving 16 bases between the germline ends. CDR3 size: 15 residues. The CDR3 loop is CASREGGSANQPQHF. For the CDR3, the DNA is TGTGCCAGCAGGGAAGGCGGGAGCGCGAATCAGCCCCAGCATTTT.

On this clonotype: The junction departs from germline at one end; a sequencing error may be responsible. The chain recombines TRBV20-1 with TRBJ1-5; perhaps TRBD1 as D (5 bases). The CDR3 is made up of 14 amino acids. Germline CDR1 reads DFQATT; CDR2 reads SNEGSKA (reference sequence). DNA for the CDR3: TGCGGTGCTAGGCAGGGATCTAGCAATCAGCCCCAGCATTTT. This gives the protein CGARQGSSNQPQHF.

The sample holds a few counts of this clonotype. CDR3 coding DNA: TGTGCCAGCAGTTTTAACCGGCAAAAACTGTTTTTT. It codes for CASSFNRQKLFF. V usage is TRBV28 and J usage is TRBJ1-4; D call uncertain. The CDR3 extends over 12 amino acids. CDR1 is MDHEN, CDR2 SYDVKM, per germline. V shed 3 bases and J shed 9 bases, with 8 bases lying between them. The full variable domain, completed using reference TRBV28 and TRBJ1-4, is DVKVTQSSRYLVKRTGEKVFLECVQDMDHENMFWYRQDPGLGLRLIYFSYDVKMKEKGDIPEGYSVSREKKERFSLILESASTNQTSMYLCASSFNRQKLFFGSGTQLSVL.

This clonotype was detected only a few times. The rearrangement joins TRBV11-2 to TRBJ2-3; D may be TRBD1 (6 bases). V lost 5 bases and J lost 1, with 13 bases in between. The CDR3 runs 15 residues. From germline, CDR1 is SGHAT and CDR2 FQNNGV. The CDR3 DNA reads TGTGCCAGCAGCCCAAACAGGGCTGGCACAGATACGCAGTATTTT. Protein product: CASSPNRAGTDTQYF. Full variable domain (missing parts from reference TRBV11-2 and TRBJ2-3): EAGVAQSPRYKIIEKRQSVAFWCNPISGHATLYWYQQILGQGPKLLIQFQNNGVVDDSQLPKDRFSAERLKGVDSTLKIQPAKLEDSAVYLCASSPNRAGTDTQYFGPGTRLTVL.

The chain links TRBV12-3 or TRBV12-4 to TRBJ2-5; D perhaps matches TRBD1 (6 bases). The CDR3 loop spans 11 amino acids. The V gene lost 4 bases and the J gene lost 11 bases, with 11 bases spanning the gap. The CDR3 is CASSSPGVQYF. Here the CDR3 DNA reads TGTGCCAGCAGTTCCCCAGGGGTGCAGTACTTC.

Only a few counts were recorded for this clonotype. This CDR3 reads CAWSGDRGHREQYF. For the CDR3, the DNA is TGTGCCTGGAGTGGGGACAGGGGACATCGGGAGCAGTACTTC. V is TRBV30 and J is TRBJ2-7; 10 bases agree with TRBD1. The V gene's germline CDR1 is GTSNPN and CDR2 SVGIG (reference sequence). V shed 1 base, J shed 7 bases, and the junction held 7 bases outside the gene matches. The CDR3 totals 14 residues.

This chain connects TRBV20-1 to TRBJ2-4; 11 nucleotides match TRBD1. The last part of the DNA fits TRBJ2-5 better; the J call may be wrong. CDR3 length equals 17 residues. The germline CDR1 and CDR2 sequences are DFQATT and SNEGSKA (reference sequence). CDR3 DNA sequence: TGCAGTGCTAGAGATCCGAAAGGACAGGGGGCTGGGGAGACCCAGTACTTC. It yields the protein CSARDPKGQGAGETQYF.